The 22 T cell receptor beta chains in this list originate from one sample, sequenced in a study of radiation and T cells in renal cell carcinoma. Time point reported: baseline pretreatment blood. Regarding treatment: 15 Gy SBRT to primary tumor, nephrectomy 4 weeks later. TCRdb's table, derived via immunoSEQ multiplex PCR, lists solely in-frame clones and lacks some. The sample has about 95,000 clones, about 86% seen once. The sequencing here drew on blood, taken from a patient whose treatment included radiotherapy and nephrectomy. The receptors stem from a man aged 45-65 years with renal cell carcinoma.

The rearrangement uses TRBV21-1 and TRBJ2-3; TRBD2, as called in the table, went unchecked against the DNA. TRBV21-1 is a pseudogene locus. There are 15 residues in the CDR3. CDR3 nucleotide sequence: TGTGCCAGCAGCAAAGGAAGGGAGGAGACAGATACGCAGTATTTT. Its protein product is CASSKGREETDTQYF.

The chain recombines TRBV7-9 with TRBJ1-5, with D uncertain. The CDR3 length is 12 residues. Per germline, CDR1 SEHNR and CDR2 FQNEAQ (reference sequence). Deletions cut 1 base from V and 6 bases from J, with 4 bases between. In nucleotides, the CDR3 is TGTGCCAGCAGCTTAGATTCTCAGCCCCAGCATTTT. This translates into CASSLDSQPQHF.

J is TRBJ1-2 and V is TRBV9; D is unclear. V dropped 0 bases and J dropped 4 bases, with 13 bases sitting between them. Per the germline V gene, CDR1 is SGDLS and CDR2 is YYNGEE. CDR3 length: 15 amino acids. As DNA, the CDR3 is TGTGCCAGCAGCGTAGGGTTGGGAGGAGGCTATGGCTACACCTTC. This gives the protein CASSVGLGGGYGYTF.

This clone was counted once. The chain has TRBV6-4 and TRBJ1-1; D uncertain. V lost 7 bases and J 11 bases, leaving 8 bases between the germline ends. The CDR3 sequence is 9 residues long. Germline CDR1 and CDR2: MRHNA and SNTAGT. Here the CDR3 reads CASMPNAFF. As DNA, the CDR3 is TGTGCCAGCATGCCCAACGCTTTCTTT.

The chain couples TRBV28 to TRBJ2-6; tentative D call: TRBD2 (6 bases). The V gene lost 8 bases and the J gene lost 0 bases, with 14 bases spanning the gap. The CDR3 has 16 amino acids. In germline, CDR1 is MDHEN, CDR2 SYDVKM. The CDR3 sequence is CASGTHSNSGANVLTF. The CDR3 bases are TGTGCCAGCGGGACTCATTCGAACTCTGGGGCCAACGTCCTGACTTTC.

The CDR3 DNA reads TGTGCCCGGACAGGGGAAATAAATTCACCCCTCCACTTT. It specifies CARTGEINSPLHF. V gene TRBV30 combines with J gene TRBJ1-6; 9 bases are shared with TRBD1. V lost 8 bases to trimming and J lost 7 bases; unmatched junction nucleotides: 6. The CDR3 consists of 13 residues. Looked up from germline, CDR1 is GTSNPN and CDR2 is SVGIG (reference sequence). The variable domain in full, completed from reference TRBV30 and TRBJ1-6, reads SQTIHQWPATLVQPVGSPLSLECTVEGTSNPNLYWYRQAAGRGLQLLFYSVGIGQISSEVPQNLSASRPQDRQFILSSKKLLLSDSGFYLCARTGEINSPLHFGNGTRLTVT.

The J gene is TRBJ1-5, the V gene TRBV6-6; the D is unclear. V lost 6 bases to trimming and J lost 1 base, with 10 bases between them. CDR1 is MNHNY and CDR2 is SVGAGI in the germline V gene (reference sequence). The CDR3 loop spans 14 amino acids. The DNA for the CDR3 is TGTGCCAGCAGCCAAGGGCGGAGCAATCAGCCCCAGCATTTT. This codes for CASSQGRSNQPQHF.

The sample holds a few counts of this clone. The CDR3 DNA follows: TGTGCCAGTACTGCACAGCGACGAAACTATGGCTACACCTTC. This gives the protein CASTAQRRNYGYTF. V gene TRBV19 combines with J gene TRBJ1-2; D unclear. Germline CDR1 is LNHDA and CDR2 is SQIVND (reference sequence). The ends were cut back, 7 bases at V and 2 bases at J, with 14 bases in the middle. This CDR3 region has 14 residues.

The V gene is TRBV7-8, the J gene TRBJ1-5; TRBD1 aligns across 9 bases. The J segment lost 0 bases and the V segment lost 5 bases, leaving 5 bases of the junction unmatched. This CDR3 is built from 16 residues. Germline lookup yields CDR1 SGHVS and CDR2 FQNEAQ. The CDR3 nucleotides are TGTGCCAGCAGCCCACGGACAGGGGATAGCAATCAGCCCCAGCATTTT. This codes for CASSPRTGDSNQPQHF. The full variable domain, in which reference TRBV7-8 and TRBJ1-5 provide the parts outside the CDR3, is GAGVSQSPRYKVAKRGQDVALRCDPISGHVSLFWYQQALGQGPEFLTYFQNEAQLDKSGLPSDRFFAERPEGSVSTLKIQRTQQEDSAVYLCASSPRTGDSNQPQHFGDGTRLSIL.

This clone has just one count. The gene calls are TRBV9 and TRBJ2-5; 8 bases agree with TRBD2. Germline V gene data show CDR1 as SGDLS and CDR2 as YYNGEE. The CDR3 runs to 15 residues. V lost 0 bases, J lost 3 bases, and 4 bases stayed unmatched. The CDR3 protein is CASSVASGGKETQYF. The CDR3 coding sequence is TGTGCCAGCAGCGTAGCCAGCGGGGGAAAAGAGACCCAGTACTTC. Full variable domain (remainder filled in from reference TRBV9 and TRBJ2-5): DSGVTQTPKHLITATGQRVTLRCSPRSGDLSVYWYQQSLDQGLQFLIQYYNGEERAKGNILERFSAQQFPDLHSELNLSSLELGDSALYFCASSVASGGKETQYFGPGTRLLVL.

V and J are TRBV6-5 and TRBJ2-3, with a possible D match to TRBD1 (7 bases). The germline CDR1 and CDR2 sequences are MNHEY and SVGAGI. Trimming removed 8 bases from V and 5 bases from J, with 20 bases in between. There are 15 residues in the CDR3. The CDR3 reads CASGPQGVGGDTQYF. The CDR3 nucleotides are TGTGCCAGCGGCCCCCAGGGGGTGGGGGGAGATACGCAGTATTTT.

This clone has only a few counts. The chain combines TRBV6-5 with TRBJ1-1; D is possibly TRBD1 (6 bases). Trimming took off 4 bases at V and 0 bases at J, with 9 bases between the two ends. Germline V gene sequence: CDR1 MNHEY, CDR2 SVGAGI. The CDR3 contains 14 residues. The CDR3 DNA sequence: TGTGCCAGCAGTTCAGGGGCCATGAACACTGAAGCTTTCTTT. Translating gives CASSSGAMNTEAFF.

The genes are TRBV27 and TRBJ2-1, with 12 positions matching TRBD2. The CDR3 sequence is 17 residues long. CDR1 and CDR2 from the germline V gene are MNHEY and SMNVEV (reference sequence). V dropped 3 bases and J dropped 2; count of bases not matched to a gene: 5. For the CDR3, the DNA is TGTGCCAGCAGTTTGTGGGCTAGCGGGAGGGCCTACAATGAGCAGTTCTTC. Protein sequence: CASSLWASGRAYNEQFF.

V usage is TRBV4-3 and J usage is TRBJ2-7; D may be TRBD2 (6 bases). Per the germline V gene, CDR1 is LGHNA and CDR2 is YSLEER. There are 14 residues in the CDR3. Trimming shortened V by 3 bases and J by 2 bases, and 11 bases separated the two germline ends. The CDR3, as DNA: TGCGCCAGCAGCCACTCCCGCGGGACCTACGAGCAGTACTTC. Protein: CASSHSRGTYEQYF.

J is TRBJ1-4 and V is TRBV5-1, with a tentative D call TRBD1 (5 bases). The CDR3 consists of 16 residues. Germline V CDR1 and CDR2: SGHRS, YFSETQ. Between the trimmed V and J ends, which lost 1 base and 3 bases, there was a span of 13 bases. CDR3 sequence: CASSLSSLGANEKLFF. The CDR3 nucleotides are TGCGCCAGCAGCTTGTCATCACTGGGGGCTAATGAAAAACTGTTTTTT.

V gene TRBV12-5 combines with J gene TRBJ1-2; D is perhaps TRBD1 (6 bases). This CDR3 region has 14 residues. Trimming removed 5 bases at V and 12 bases at J, with 22 bases between. Looked up from germline, CDR1 is LGHNT and CDR2 is FRNRAP. CDR3 coding DNA: TGTGCTAGTGGTCTTACCGGACAGAGAGCCGTGCACACCTTC. This codes for CASGLTGQRAVHTF.

V gene TRBV5-1 combines with J gene TRBJ1-2, with 7 positions matching TRBD1. The junction had 6 bases not matched to a gene; V was cut back by 0 bases and J by 7 bases. CDR1 SGHRS and CDR2 YFSETQ come from the germline V gene. The CDR3 totals 14 residues. CDR3 sequence: CASSLEGGGVGYTF. The CDR3 DNA sequence: TGCGCCAGCAGCTTGGAGGGAGGGGGCGTTGGCTACACCTTC.

The chain carries TRBV6-6 and TRBJ1-4; D might be TRBD1 (6 bases). V was cut by 7 bases and J by 3 bases, with 15 bases left in between. The CDR3 spans 15 residues. The germline gives CDR1 MNHNY, CDR2 SVGAGI (reference sequence). Here the CDR3 DNA reads TGTGCCAGCATTAATCAGGGGTTATCTAATGAAAAACTGTTTTTT. Its translation is CASINQGLSNEKLFF.

This chain links TRBV4-3 with TRBJ1-3; 7 bases are a match to TRBD1. This CDR3 has 17 residues. The V segment lost 1 base and the J segment 0 bases; nucleotides outside the gene matches: 6. Germline lookup yields CDR1 LGHNA and CDR2 YSLEER. CDR3: CASSQGRQGNSGNTIYF. Here the CDR3 DNA reads TGCGCCAGCAGCCAAGGCCGACAGGGCAACTCTGGAAACACCATATATTTT.

The chain carries TRBV19 and TRBJ2-7, with D uncertain. CDR1 is LNHDA, CDR2 SQIVND, per germline (reference sequence). V gave up 3 bases and J gave up 4 bases, with 10 bases separating them. The CDR3 totals 13 residues. The CDR3 region is CASSINSQYEQYF. Written as DNA, the CDR3 is TGTGCCAGTAGTATTAACAGTCAGTACGAGCAGTACTTC.

The chain couples TRBV7-8 to TRBJ2-1; 9 positions agree with TRBD1. The V and J ends lost 4 bases and 5 bases, in that order; junction bases with no gene match: 9. This CDR3 has 16 amino acids. The germline V gene encodes CDR1 SGHVS and CDR2 FQNEAQ. The DNA for the CDR3 is TGTGCCAGCAGCTACCGACCCGGGACAGGGAACAATGAGCAGTTCTTC. Its protein product is CASSYRPGTGNNEQFF.

V gene TRBV9 combines with J gene TRBJ2-6; D is ambiguous. This CDR3 has 13 residues. V lost 7 bases and J 0 bases, leaving 5 bases between the germline ends. Looked up from germline, CDR1 is SGDLS and CDR2 is YYNGEE. CDR3 nucleotide sequence: TGTGCCAGCCGGGCCTCTGGGGCCAACGTCCTGACTTTC. The encoded protein is CASRASGANVLTF.